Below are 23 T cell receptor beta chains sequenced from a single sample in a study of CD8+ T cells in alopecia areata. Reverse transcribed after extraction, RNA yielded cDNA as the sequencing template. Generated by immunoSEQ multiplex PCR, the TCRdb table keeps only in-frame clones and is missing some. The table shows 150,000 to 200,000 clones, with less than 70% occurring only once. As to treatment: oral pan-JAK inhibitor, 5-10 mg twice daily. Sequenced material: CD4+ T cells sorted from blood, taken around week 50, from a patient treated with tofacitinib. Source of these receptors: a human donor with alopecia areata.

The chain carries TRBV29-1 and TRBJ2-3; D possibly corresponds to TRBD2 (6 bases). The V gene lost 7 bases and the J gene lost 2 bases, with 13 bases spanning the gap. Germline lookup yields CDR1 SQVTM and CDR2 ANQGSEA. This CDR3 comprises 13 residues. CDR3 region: CSEGGSYTDTQYF. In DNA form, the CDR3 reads TGCAGCGAAGGAGGGTCTTACACAGATACGCAGTATTTT.

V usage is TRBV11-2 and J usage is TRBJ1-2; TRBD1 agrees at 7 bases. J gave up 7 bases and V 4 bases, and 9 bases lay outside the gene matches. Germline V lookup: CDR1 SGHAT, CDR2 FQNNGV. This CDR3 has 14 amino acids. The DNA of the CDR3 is TGTGCCAGCAGCTCCCTGCGAGGGGGCCTTGGCTACACCTTC. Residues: CASSSLRGGLGYTF.

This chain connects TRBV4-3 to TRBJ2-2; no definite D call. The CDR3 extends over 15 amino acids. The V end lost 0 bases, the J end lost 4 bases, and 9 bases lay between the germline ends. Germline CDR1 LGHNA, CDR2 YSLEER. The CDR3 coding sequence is TGCGCCAGCAGCCAAGACTGGACGGTCACCGGGGAGCTGTTTTTT. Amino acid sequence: CASSQDWTVTGELFF.

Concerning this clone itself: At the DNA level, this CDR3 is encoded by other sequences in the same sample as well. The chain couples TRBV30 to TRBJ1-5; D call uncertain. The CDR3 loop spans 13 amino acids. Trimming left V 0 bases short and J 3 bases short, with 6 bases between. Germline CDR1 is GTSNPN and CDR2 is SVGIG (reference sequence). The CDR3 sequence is CAWSVGLNQPQHF. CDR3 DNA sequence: TGTGCCTGGAGTGTAGGCCTCAATCAGCCCCAGCATTTT.

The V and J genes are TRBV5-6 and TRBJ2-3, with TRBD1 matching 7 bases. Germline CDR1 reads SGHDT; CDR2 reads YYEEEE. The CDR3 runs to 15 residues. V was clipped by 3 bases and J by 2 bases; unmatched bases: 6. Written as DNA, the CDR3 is TGTGCCAGCAGCTGGGACAGCTACGACACAGATACGCAGTATTTT. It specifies CASSWDSYDTDTQYF.

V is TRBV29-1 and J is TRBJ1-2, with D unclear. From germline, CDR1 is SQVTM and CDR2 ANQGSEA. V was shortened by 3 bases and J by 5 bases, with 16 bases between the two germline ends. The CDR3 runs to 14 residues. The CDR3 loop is CSVDPGKGEYGYTF. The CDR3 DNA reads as TGCAGCGTTGATCCCGGGAAGGGAGAGTATGGCTACACCTTC.

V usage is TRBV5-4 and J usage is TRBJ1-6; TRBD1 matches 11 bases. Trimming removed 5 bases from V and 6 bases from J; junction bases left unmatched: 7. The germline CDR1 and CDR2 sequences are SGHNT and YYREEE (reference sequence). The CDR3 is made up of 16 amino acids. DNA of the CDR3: TGTGCCAGCAGTTTCGGACAGGGGGCATCTAATTCACCCCTCCACTTT. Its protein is CASSFGQGASNSPLHF.

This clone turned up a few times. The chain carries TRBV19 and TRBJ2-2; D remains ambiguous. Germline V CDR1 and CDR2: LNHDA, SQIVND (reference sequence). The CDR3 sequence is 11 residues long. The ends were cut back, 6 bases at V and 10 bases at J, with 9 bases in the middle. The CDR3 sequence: CASRVGQELFF. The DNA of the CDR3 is TGTGCCAGTAGGGTAGGCCAGGAGCTGTTTTTT.

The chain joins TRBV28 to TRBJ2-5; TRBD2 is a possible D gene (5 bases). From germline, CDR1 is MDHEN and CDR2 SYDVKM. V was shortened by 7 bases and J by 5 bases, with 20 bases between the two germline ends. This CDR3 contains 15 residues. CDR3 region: CASTFSGPGQETQYF. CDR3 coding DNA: TGTGCCAGCACCTTCAGCGGCCCGGGCCAGGAGACCCAGTACTTC.

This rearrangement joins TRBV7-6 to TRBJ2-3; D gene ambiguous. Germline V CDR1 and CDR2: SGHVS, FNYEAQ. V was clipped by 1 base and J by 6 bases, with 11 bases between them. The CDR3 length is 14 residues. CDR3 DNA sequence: TGTGCCAGCAGCTTAGAGCACGGAAAGGATACGCAGTATTTT. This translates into CASSLEHGKDTQYF.

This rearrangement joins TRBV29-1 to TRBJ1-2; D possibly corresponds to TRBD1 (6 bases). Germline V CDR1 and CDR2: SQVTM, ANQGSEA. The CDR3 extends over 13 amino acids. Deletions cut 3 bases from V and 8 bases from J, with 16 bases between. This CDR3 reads CSVELQGAGGYTF. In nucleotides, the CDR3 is TGCAGCGTTGAGTTACAGGGTGCTGGAGGCTACACCTTC.

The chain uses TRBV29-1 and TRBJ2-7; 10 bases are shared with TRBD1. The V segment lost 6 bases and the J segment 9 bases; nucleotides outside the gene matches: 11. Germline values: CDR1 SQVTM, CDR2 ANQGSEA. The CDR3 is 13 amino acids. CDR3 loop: CSVERDRGGRQYF. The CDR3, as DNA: TGCAGCGTGGAACGGGACAGGGGAGGACGGCAGTACTTC.

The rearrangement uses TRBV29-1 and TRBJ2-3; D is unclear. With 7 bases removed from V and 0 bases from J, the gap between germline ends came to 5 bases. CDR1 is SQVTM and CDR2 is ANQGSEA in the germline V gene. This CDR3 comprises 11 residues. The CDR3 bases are TGCAGCGCCTATAGCACAGATACGCAGTATTTT. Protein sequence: CSAYSTDTQYF.

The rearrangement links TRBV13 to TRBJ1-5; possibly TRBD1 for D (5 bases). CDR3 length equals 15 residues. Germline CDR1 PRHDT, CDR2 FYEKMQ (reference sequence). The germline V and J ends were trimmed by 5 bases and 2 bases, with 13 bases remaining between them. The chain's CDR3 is CASSRRENGNQPQHF. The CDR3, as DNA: TGTGCCAGCAGCCGCAGGGAGAACGGCAATCAGCCCCAGCATTTT.

This chain's CDR3 is CAWRATGAGGYTF. CDR3 nucleotide sequence: TGTGCCTGGAGAGCGACAGGGGCAGGAGGCTACACCTTC. The V gene is TRBV30, the J gene TRBJ1-2; 8 bases line up with TRBD1. Per germline, CDR1 GTSNPN and CDR2 SVGIG (reference sequence). V lost 3 bases and J lost 8; bases outside the gene matches: 8. This CDR3 is built from 13 residues. The full variable domain, rest sourced from reference TRBV30 and TRBJ1-2, is SQTIHQWPATLVQPVGSPLSLECTVEGTSNPNLYWYRQAAGRGLQLLFYSVGIGQISSEVPQNLSASRPQDRQFILSSKKLLLSDSGFYLCAWRATGAGGYTFGSGTRLTVV.

This CDR3 is CSVGGRGNQPQHF. Written as DNA, the CDR3 is TGCAGCGTTGGCGGCAGGGGCAATCAGCCCCAGCATTTT. This chain uses TRBV29-1 with TRBJ1-5, with D perhaps matching TRBD1 (5 bases). Deletions cut 4 bases from V and 2 bases from J, with 9 bases between. Per germline, CDR1 SQVTM and CDR2 ANQGSEA. The CDR3 has 13 residues.

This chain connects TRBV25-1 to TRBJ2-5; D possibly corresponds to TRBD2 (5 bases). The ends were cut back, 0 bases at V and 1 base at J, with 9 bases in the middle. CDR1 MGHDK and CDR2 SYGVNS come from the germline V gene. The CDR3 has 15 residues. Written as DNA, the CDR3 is TGTGCCAGCAGTGAATATCAGGCGGGCCAAGAGACCCAGTACTTC. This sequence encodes CASSEYQAGQETQYF. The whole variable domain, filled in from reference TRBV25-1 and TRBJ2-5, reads EADIYQTPRYLVIGTGKKITLECSQTMGHDKMYWYQQDPGMELHLIHYSYGVNSTEKGDLSSESTVSRIRTEHFPLTLESARPSHTSQYLCASSEYQAGQETQYFGPGTRLLVL.

The CDR3 bases are TGTGCCTGGTCTCGACATGGGGCGGACTCGCTAGCCAAAAACATTCAGTACTTC. It yields the protein CAWSRHGADSLAKNIQYF. This chain connects TRBV30 to TRBJ2-4; either TRBD1 or TRBD2 may fit D (5 bases each). Germline lookup yields CDR1 GTSNPN and CDR2 SVGIG (reference sequence). V was cut by 5 bases and J by 0 bases, with 23 bases left in between. The CDR3 length is 18 residues.

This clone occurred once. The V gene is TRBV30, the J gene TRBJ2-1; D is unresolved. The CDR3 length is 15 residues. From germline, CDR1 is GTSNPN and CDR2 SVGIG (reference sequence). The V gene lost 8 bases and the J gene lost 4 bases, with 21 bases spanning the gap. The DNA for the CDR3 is TGTGCCGGGATACGCGGACGGGCGACATACAATGAGCAGTTCTTC. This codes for CAGIRGRATYNEQFF.

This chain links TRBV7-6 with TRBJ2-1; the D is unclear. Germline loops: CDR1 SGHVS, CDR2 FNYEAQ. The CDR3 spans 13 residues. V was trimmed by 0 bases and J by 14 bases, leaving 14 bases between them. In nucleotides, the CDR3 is TGTGCCAGCAGCTTAGCGAACGGGCGCGAGAAGTTCTTC. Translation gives CASSLANGREKFF.

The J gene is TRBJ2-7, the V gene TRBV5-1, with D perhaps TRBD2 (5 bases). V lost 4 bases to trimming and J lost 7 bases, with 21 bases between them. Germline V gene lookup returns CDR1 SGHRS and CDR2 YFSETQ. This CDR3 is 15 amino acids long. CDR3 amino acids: CASSPRHPVPGEQYF. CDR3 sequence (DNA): TGCGCCAGCAGCCCTAGACATCCGGTACCGGGAGAGCAGTACTTC.

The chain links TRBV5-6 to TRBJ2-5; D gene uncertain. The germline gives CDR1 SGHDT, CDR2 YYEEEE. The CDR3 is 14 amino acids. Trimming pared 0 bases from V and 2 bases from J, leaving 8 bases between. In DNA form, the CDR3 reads TGTGCCAGCAGCTTGGTATCAGCTCAAGAGACCCAGTACTTC. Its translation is CASSLVSAQETQYF.

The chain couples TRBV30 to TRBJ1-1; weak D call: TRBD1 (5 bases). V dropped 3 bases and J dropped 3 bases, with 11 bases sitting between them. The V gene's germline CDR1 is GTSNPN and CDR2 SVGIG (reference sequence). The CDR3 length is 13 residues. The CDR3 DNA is TGTGCCTGGAGGCGCCGCAGGGACACTGAAGCTTTCTTT. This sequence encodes CAWRRRRDTEAFF.